These 22 T cell receptor beta chains came from one sample sequenced in a study of blood T cell repertoires in COVID-19 (dated by TCRdb to 2020 to 2022). Library creation used the immunoSEQ multiplex PCR assay. TCRdb retrieved this table from immuneACCESS and kept in-frame rearrangements only. Not all clones are present; in checked studies, unresolved V genes account for under half, and no reason is known for the remainder. In all, the sample holds approximately 70,000 clones, and about four fifths of those were seen once. The ten largest clones represent around 0.91% of the sample. Sequenced sample: peripheral blood. The source of these receptors is a woman aged 70-85 years with acute or convalescent COVID-19.

CDR3 sequence reads: CASSLDGRDTGELFF. For the CDR3, the DNA is TGTGCCAGCAGTTTGGACGGGAGGGACACCGGGGAGCTGTTTTTT. The chain carries TRBV7-9 and TRBJ2-2, with 8 positions matching TRBD2. The germline V gene encodes CDR1 SEHNR and CDR2 FQNEAQ (reference sequence). This CDR3 region has 15 residues. The trim removed 6 bases at V and 3 bases at J, leaving 6 bases unmatched. Full variable domain (rest looked up from reference TRBV7-9 and TRBJ2-2): DTGVSQNPRHKITKRGQNVTFRCDPISEHNRLYWYRQTLGQGPEFLTYFQNEAQLEKSRLLSDRFSAERPKGSFSTLEIQRTEQGDSAMYLCASSLDGRDTGELFFGEGSRLTVL.

The rearrangement joins TRBV7-9 to TRBJ2-1, with D tentatively TRBD1 (5 bases). This CDR3 comprises 15 residues. CDR1 is SEHNR, CDR2 FQNEAQ, per germline (reference sequence). V was clipped by 2 bases and J by 0 bases, with 8 bases between them. CDR3 DNA: TGTGCCAGCAGCTTACAGGGAAGCTCCTACAATGAGCAGTTCTTC. Translation gives CASSLQGSSYNEQFF.

This chain joins TRBV19 and TRBJ1-6, with no clear D. V was pared by 3 bases and J by 6 bases, with 12 bases between. The CDR3 spans 15 residues. CDR1 LNHDA and CDR2 SQIVND come from the germline V gene (reference sequence). The CDR3 loop is CASSIQAGSNSPLHF. As DNA, the CDR3 is TGTGCCAGTAGTATCCAAGCAGGAAGTAATTCACCCCTCCACTTT. Filled out from reference TRBV19 and TRBJ1-6, the complete variable domain reads DGGITQSPKYLFRKEGQNVTLSCEQNLNHDAMYWYRQDPGQGLRLIYYSQIVNDFQKGDIAEGYSVSREKKESFPLTVTSAQKNPTAFYLCASSIQAGSNSPLHFGNGTRLTVT.

V and J are TRBV24-1 and TRBJ2-7; a weak D match, TRBD2 (5 bases). There are 13 residues in the CDR3. V lost 8 bases and J 6 bases, leaving 16 bases between the germline ends. Per the germline V gene, CDR1 is KGHDR and CDR2 is SFDVKD. The CDR3, as DNA: TGTGCCACCATTGAGGGTGACGAGGGCGAGCAGTACTTC. This translates into CATIEGDEGEQYF.

The table lists this clone with a few counts. V usage is TRBV27 and J usage is TRBJ1-5, with 7 bases aligning to TRBD1. The germline V gene encodes CDR1 MNHEY and CDR2 SMNVEV (reference sequence). V shed 6 bases and J 4 bases; nucleotides not matched to a gene: 9. The CDR3 loop spans 15 amino acids. In DNA form, the CDR3 reads TGTGCCAGCAGGGAGAGACAGGGCCCGAATCAGCCCCAGCATTTT. Protein: CASRERQGPNQPQHF.

The chain is built from TRBV5-4 and TRBJ1-2; D might be TRBD1 (5 bases). The CDR3 has 16 residues. The germline gives CDR1 SGHNT, CDR2 YYREEE (reference sequence). Trimming removed 4 bases from V and 5 bases from J, with 21 bases in between. The CDR3 protein is CASSQGGSPRLYGYTF. The CDR3 DNA is TGTGCCAGCAGCCAGGGCGGTTCCCCCCGCCTTTATGGCTACACCTTC.

The CDR3 reads CASSSGTGNSYNEQFF. In DNA, the CDR3 is TGTGCCAGCAGCTCAGGGACAGGGAACTCCTACAATGAGCAGTTCTTC. The V call is TRBV7-9, the J call TRBJ2-1; 9 bases fit TRBD1. Germline V gene lookup returns CDR1 SEHNR and CDR2 FQNEAQ (reference sequence). V gave up 4 bases and J gave up 0 bases; unmatched junction bases: 4. The CDR3 spans 16 residues.

The J gene is TRBJ2-2, the V gene TRBV28; 7 positions match TRBD1. Germline V lookup: CDR1 MDHEN, CDR2 SYDVKM. The trim removed 6 bases at V and 1 base at J, leaving 2 bases unmatched. The CDR3 loop spans 14 amino acids. The CDR3 reads CASRAGGNTGELFF. For the CDR3, the DNA is TGTGCCAGCAGAGCAGGGGGGAACACCGGGGAGCTGTTTTTT.

J is TRBJ1-3 and V is TRBV6-6; D may be TRBD1 (6 bases). The CDR3 has 15 residues. V lost 2 bases to trimming and J lost 0 bases, with 8 bases between them. CDR1 is MNHNY and CDR2 is SVGAGI in the germline V gene (reference sequence). The CDR3 coding sequence is TGTGCCAGCAGTTACACAGGGAGCTCTGGAAACACCATATATTTT. Translation: CASSYTGSSGNTIYF.

In its sample, this clone is medium-sized. This chain joins TRBV5-4 and TRBJ1-2; maybe TRBD1 (5 bases). This CDR3 has 12 residues. Germline CDR1 reads SGHNT; CDR2 reads YYREEE (reference sequence). Trimming cost V 0 bases and J 13 bases, with 13 bases left between them. CDR3: CASSLEAQGCTF. In DNA form, the CDR3 reads TGTGCCAGCAGCTTGGAAGCGCAGGGTTGCACCTTC.

V is TRBV7-9 and J is TRBJ2-1; TRBD2 aligns across 10 bases. The germline gives CDR1 SEHNR, CDR2 FQNEAQ (reference sequence). CDR3 length equals 16 residues. V lost 5 bases and J lost 6; bases outside the gene matches: 10. CDR3 amino acids: CASSPFRTSGLNEQFF. CDR3 DNA: TGTGCCAGCAGCCCCTTTAGGACTAGCGGCCTCAATGAGCAGTTCTTC.

In this sample, this clone turned up a few times. The chain joins TRBV18 to TRBJ2-2, with TRBD2 matching over 11 bases. CDR1 and CDR2 (germline): KGHSH, LQKENI. The trim removed 3 bases at V and 7 bases at J, leaving 7 bases unmatched. The CDR3 covers 16 residues. CDR3 DNA: TGTGCCAGCTCACCGTATGGGACTAGCGGAAACGGGGAGCTGTTTTTT. Translation gives CASSPYGTSGNGELFF. Variable domain in full (rest from reference TRBV18 and TRBJ2-2): NAGVMQNPRHLVRRRGQEARLRCSPMKGHSHVYWYRQLPEEGLKFMVYLQKENIIDESGMPKERFSAEFPKEGPSILRIQQVVRGDSAAYFCASSPYGTSGNGELFFGEGSRLTVL.

The J gene is TRBJ2-7, the V gene TRBV4-3; D not resolved. CDR1 is LGHNA and CDR2 is YSLEER in the germline V gene. CDR3 length: 14 residues. Trimming shortened V by 0 bases and J by 7 bases, and 13 bases separated the two germline ends. The CDR3 spells CASSQEYRSREQYF. In DNA, the CDR3 is TGCGCCAGCAGCCAAGAATACAGATCAAGGGAGCAGTACTTC.

The chain links TRBV9 to TRBJ1-1, with 8 nucleotides matching TRBD1. With 2 bases clipped from V and 1 base from J, the junction kept 4 bases outside the gene matches. The CDR3 has 15 residues. Germline V lookup: CDR1 SGDLS, CDR2 YYNGEE. As DNA, the CDR3 is TGTGCCAGCAGCGTTTCGGACAGGGCGAACACTGAAGCTTTCTTT. Translating gives CASSVSDRANTEAFF.

Regarding this clone: A junction boundary mismatches the germline segment, possibly from a read error. The chain links TRBV29-1 to TRBJ2-5; D is possibly TRBD2 (5 bases). CDR1 and CDR2 from the germline V gene are SQVTM and ANQGSEA. The CDR3 runs to 13 residues. The CDR3 protein is CSAEGGGGKTQYF. The CDR3 bases are TGCAGCGCTGAAGGTGGTGGAGGAAAGACCCAGTACTTC.

The chain recombines TRBV11-2 with TRBJ1-5; no clear D gene. Germline CDR1 SGHAT, CDR2 FQNNGV. The CDR3 has 14 amino acids. V was trimmed by 1 base and J by 6 bases, leaving 10 bases between them. CDR3 in amino acids: CASSLGPPGQPQHF. The DNA of the CDR3 is TGTGCCAGCAGCTTAGGCCCCCCGGGTCAGCCCCAGCATTTT.

The chain combines TRBV28 with TRBJ1-1; no clear D gene. Trimming took 6 bases from V and 7 from J, leaving 15 bases between them. CDR3 length: 13 amino acids. In germline, CDR1 is MDHEN, CDR2 SYDVKM. CDR3 in amino acids: CASRIENRGEAFF. The CDR3 nucleotides read TGTGCCAGCAGAATCGAAAATAGAGGTGAAGCTTTCTTT. Based on the CDR3 plus reference TRBV28 and TRBJ1-1, the full variable domain is DVKVTQSSRYLVKRTGEKVFLECVQDMDHENMFWYRQDPGLGLRLIYFSYDVKMKEKGDIPEGYSVSREKKERFSLILESASTNQTSMYLCASRIENRGEAFFGQGTRLTVV.

The chain couples TRBV7-2 to TRBJ2-2; a possible D gene is TRBD1 (6 bases). From germline, CDR1 is SGHTA and CDR2 FQGNSA. V lost 3 bases, J lost 4 bases, and 15 bases lay in between. The length of the CDR3 is 16 residues. The CDR3 DNA is TGTGCCAGCAGCTTGCTCACAGGGTCGGGCACCGGGGAGCTGTTTTTT. Its translation is CASSLLTGSGTGELFF.

This clone came up a few times. The chain uses TRBV29-1 and TRBJ2-3; D is ambiguous. Between the trimmed V and J ends, which lost 5 bases and 0 bases, there was a span of 15 bases. The germline CDR1 and CDR2 sequences are SQVTM and ANQGSEA. This CDR3 is 15 amino acids long. The CDR3 protein is CSVSSDMSSTDTQYF. CDR3 bases: TGCAGCGTTTCCTCCGACATGTCTAGCACAGATACGCAGTATTTT.

The chain is built from TRBV5-1 and TRBJ2-3, with 9 bases fitting TRBD2. Per germline, CDR1 SGHRS and CDR2 YFSETQ. Trimming at V came to 1 base and at J to 3 bases, leaving 6 bases not matched to a gene. CDR3 length: 16 residues. CDR3 protein: CASSLQRLADTDTQYF. The CDR3 nucleotides are TGCGCCAGCAGCTTGCAGAGACTAGCGGATACAGATACGCAGTATTTT.

The chain links TRBV15 to TRBJ1-5; 10 positions match TRBD1. This CDR3 spans 20 amino acids. The germline gives CDR1 LNHNV, CDR2 YYDKDF (reference sequence). With 1 base clipped from V and 0 bases from J, the junction kept 12 bases outside the gene matches. The chain's CDR3 is CATSRAPTGQGFLSNQPQHF. The CDR3 bases are TGTGCCACCAGCAGAGCTCCCACGGGACAGGGGTTTCTTAGCAATCAGCCCCAGCATTTT.

This chain links TRBV15 with TRBJ1-2; tentative D call: TRBD1 (5 bases). Germline V gene sequence: CDR1 LNHNV, CDR2 YYDKDF (reference sequence). V lost 3 bases and J lost 4, with 12 bases in between. This CDR3 spans 14 amino acids. CDR3 nucleotides: TGTGCCACCAGCAGTGGAGGGGCGGGCTATGGCTACACCTTC. Translation gives CATSSGGAGYGYTF.